The 9 T cell receptor beta chains listed next were all sequenced from one sample in a study of blood T cell repertoires in COVID-19. Using immunoSEQ multiplex PCR, the repertoire was profiled, and TCRdb retains in-frame clones only, with some absent. The repertoire has some 180,000 clones, roughly 87% of them found once; the top ten carry about 7.8%. The specimen was peripheral blood. The receptor source for this set is a woman aged 55-69 years with COVID-19, enrolled during active disease.

This clone came up once. This chain uses TRBV27 with TRBJ2-7; weak D call: TRBD1 (5 bases). This CDR3 comprises 14 residues. CDR1 and CDR2 from the germline V gene are MNHEY and SMNVEV (reference sequence). V dropped 3 bases and J dropped 2 bases, with 11 bases sitting between them. This CDR3 is CASSLTVDTYEQYV. The CDR3 coding sequence is TGTGCCAGCAGTTTGACTGTGGACACCTACGAGCAGTACGTC.

This chain joins TRBV27 and TRBJ2-1, with 10 positions matching TRBD2. Trimming took 6 bases from V and 5 from J; bases not matched to a gene: 7. The CDR3 contains 15 residues. CDR1 MNHEY and CDR2 SMNVEV come from the germline V gene (reference sequence). This chain's CDR3 is CASRPWTSGNNEQFF. The CDR3 DNA reads TGTGCCAGCAGACCTTGGACTAGCGGCAACAATGAGCAGTTCTTC.

This clone turned up a few times. This chain uses TRBV2 with TRBJ2-1, with D perhaps matching TRBD1 (6 bases). Germline V gives CDR1 SNHLY, CDR2 FYNNEI. V was trimmed by 6 bases and J by 3 bases, leaving 15 bases between them. The CDR3 is 15 amino acids. The CDR3 sequence is CASSPSRGFYNEQFF. The CDR3 region has the DNA TGTGCCAGCAGCCCCTCTAGGGGGTTCTACAATGAGCAGTTCTTC.

The CDR3, as DNA: TGTGCCAGTGGCGACAGCCCTAGTGAAAAACTGTTTTTT. Protein sequence: CASGDSPSEKLFF. The V and J genes are TRBV6-5 and TRBJ1-4; D perhaps matches TRBD1 (5 bases). This CDR3 has 13 residues. The germline V gene encodes CDR1 MNHEY and CDR2 SVGAGI. V lost 9 bases to trimming and J lost 7 bases, with 15 bases between them.

This clone has a single count. The rearrangement links TRBV19 to TRBJ1-2; possibly TRBD1 for D (6 bases). Deletions cut 7 bases from V and 2 bases from J, with 17 bases between. The CDR3 covers 15 residues. Per germline, CDR1 LNHDA and CDR2 SQIVND (reference sequence). In DNA, the CDR3 is TGTGCCAGTACCCCAGTGAGGACAGTAAACTATGGCTACACCTTC. Translation: CASTPVRTVNYGYTF.

V and J are TRBV18 and TRBJ2-7, with 8 bases fitting TRBD1. The CDR3 totals 15 residues. Trimming took 6 bases from V and 1 from J; bases not matched to a gene: 8. Germline V CDR1 and CDR2: KGHSH, LQKENI. The CDR3 DNA reads TGTGCCAGCTCGGCCGGGACAGGCTTATCCTACGAGCAGTACGTC. Amino acids: CASSAGTGLSYEQYV.

This chain joins TRBV3-1 (or the pseudogene TRBV3-2) and TRBJ1-1; possible D gene TRBD1, 5 bases. In germline, CDR1 is LGHDT, CDR2 YNNKEL (reference sequence). The CDR3 runs 13 residues. V shed 4 bases and J shed 10 bases, with 16 bases lying between them. CDR3 amino acids: CASSPQARGAAFF. Written as DNA, the CDR3 is TGTGCCAGCAGCCCGCAGGCGCGGGGCGCAGCTTTCTTT.

The chain is built from TRBV7-8 and TRBJ1-6; 9 bases map to TRBD1. The CDR3 extends over 15 amino acids. The trim removed 4 bases at V and 6 bases at J, leaving 4 bases unmatched. CDR1 and CDR2 (germline): SGHVS, FQNEAQ. The CDR3 reads CASSSQQGANSPLHF. CDR3 DNA: TGTGCCAGCAGCTCCCAACAGGGGGCTAATTCACCCCTCCACTTT.

The CDR3 coding sequence is TGTGCCAGCAGTAGGACAGGGGCCGGGGATCAGCCCCAGCATTTT. It encodes CASSRTGAGDQPQHF. V and J are TRBV6-5 and TRBJ1-5; the match to TRBD1 covers 9 bases. The CDR3 spans 15 residues. The J segment lost 5 bases and the V segment lost 5 bases, leaving 7 bases of the junction unmatched. In germline, CDR1 is MNHEY, CDR2 SVGAGI.